The T cell receptor (beta chain) described here comes from a study of blood T cell repertoires in COVID-19. Study-level information: Acute and convalescent COVID-19 specimens originated in the United States, Italy and Spain. T cells, B-cell-depleted T cells, or PBMCs provided the cDNA or gDNA that served as material.

Using immunoSEQ multiplex PCR, the repertoire was profiled, and TCRdb retains in-frame clones only, with some absent. Of approximately 96,000 clones listed, approximately 91% are singletons. The sample comprised peripheral blood. The receptor was derived from an elderly woman with acute or convalescent COVID-19.

The CDR3 DNA sequence: TGTGCCAGCAGCTTGGATCCGGGGAACTATGGCTACACCTTC. This sequence encodes CASSLDPGNYGYTF. The chain has TRBV5-4 and TRBJ1-2; D not certain. Germline CDR1 and CDR2: SGHNT and YYREEE (reference sequence). Deletions cut 0 bases from V and 2 bases from J, with 8 bases between. The CDR3 has 14 amino acids.